This T cell receptor (beta chain) was profiled in a study of regulatory T cells in long-lasting Graves disease. Arm-PCR with iRepertoire HTBI primers amplified the CDR3 regions for these TCR beta libraries. MiXCR was run by TCRdb on the multiplex PCR reads, yielding one entry per CDR3 protein. The sample yields about 240,000 distinct CDR3 sequences, about 19% seen once. Time point denoted: newly diagnosed GD, antithyroid drugs for less than 3 months. Construction of the TCR library relied on RNA isolated from PBMCs. Concerning this clonotype: Its target is unknown.

Whole-study results and caveats: There were preferences for TRBV28, TRBJ1-2 and TRBJ2-5 in persistent disease. A reduction in accuracy may have resulted from the small sample size.

Germline assignment: CDR1 SGHTA and CDR2 FQGNSA. The CDR3 is 15 amino acids. Trimming shortened V by 2 bases and J by 7 bases, and 18 bases separated the two germline ends. This TCR came from a female donor with Graves disease. This specimen was peripheral blood mononuclear cells (PBMCs), taken at new diagnosis, from a patient treated with antithyroid drugs. V is TRBV7-2 and J is TRBJ2-7, with a possible D match to TRBD1 (5 bases). The CDR3 loop is CASSLHRAFPGEQYF. Written as DNA, the CDR3 is TGTGCCAGCAGCTTACACCGGGCTTTCCCAGGGGAGCAGTACTTC.